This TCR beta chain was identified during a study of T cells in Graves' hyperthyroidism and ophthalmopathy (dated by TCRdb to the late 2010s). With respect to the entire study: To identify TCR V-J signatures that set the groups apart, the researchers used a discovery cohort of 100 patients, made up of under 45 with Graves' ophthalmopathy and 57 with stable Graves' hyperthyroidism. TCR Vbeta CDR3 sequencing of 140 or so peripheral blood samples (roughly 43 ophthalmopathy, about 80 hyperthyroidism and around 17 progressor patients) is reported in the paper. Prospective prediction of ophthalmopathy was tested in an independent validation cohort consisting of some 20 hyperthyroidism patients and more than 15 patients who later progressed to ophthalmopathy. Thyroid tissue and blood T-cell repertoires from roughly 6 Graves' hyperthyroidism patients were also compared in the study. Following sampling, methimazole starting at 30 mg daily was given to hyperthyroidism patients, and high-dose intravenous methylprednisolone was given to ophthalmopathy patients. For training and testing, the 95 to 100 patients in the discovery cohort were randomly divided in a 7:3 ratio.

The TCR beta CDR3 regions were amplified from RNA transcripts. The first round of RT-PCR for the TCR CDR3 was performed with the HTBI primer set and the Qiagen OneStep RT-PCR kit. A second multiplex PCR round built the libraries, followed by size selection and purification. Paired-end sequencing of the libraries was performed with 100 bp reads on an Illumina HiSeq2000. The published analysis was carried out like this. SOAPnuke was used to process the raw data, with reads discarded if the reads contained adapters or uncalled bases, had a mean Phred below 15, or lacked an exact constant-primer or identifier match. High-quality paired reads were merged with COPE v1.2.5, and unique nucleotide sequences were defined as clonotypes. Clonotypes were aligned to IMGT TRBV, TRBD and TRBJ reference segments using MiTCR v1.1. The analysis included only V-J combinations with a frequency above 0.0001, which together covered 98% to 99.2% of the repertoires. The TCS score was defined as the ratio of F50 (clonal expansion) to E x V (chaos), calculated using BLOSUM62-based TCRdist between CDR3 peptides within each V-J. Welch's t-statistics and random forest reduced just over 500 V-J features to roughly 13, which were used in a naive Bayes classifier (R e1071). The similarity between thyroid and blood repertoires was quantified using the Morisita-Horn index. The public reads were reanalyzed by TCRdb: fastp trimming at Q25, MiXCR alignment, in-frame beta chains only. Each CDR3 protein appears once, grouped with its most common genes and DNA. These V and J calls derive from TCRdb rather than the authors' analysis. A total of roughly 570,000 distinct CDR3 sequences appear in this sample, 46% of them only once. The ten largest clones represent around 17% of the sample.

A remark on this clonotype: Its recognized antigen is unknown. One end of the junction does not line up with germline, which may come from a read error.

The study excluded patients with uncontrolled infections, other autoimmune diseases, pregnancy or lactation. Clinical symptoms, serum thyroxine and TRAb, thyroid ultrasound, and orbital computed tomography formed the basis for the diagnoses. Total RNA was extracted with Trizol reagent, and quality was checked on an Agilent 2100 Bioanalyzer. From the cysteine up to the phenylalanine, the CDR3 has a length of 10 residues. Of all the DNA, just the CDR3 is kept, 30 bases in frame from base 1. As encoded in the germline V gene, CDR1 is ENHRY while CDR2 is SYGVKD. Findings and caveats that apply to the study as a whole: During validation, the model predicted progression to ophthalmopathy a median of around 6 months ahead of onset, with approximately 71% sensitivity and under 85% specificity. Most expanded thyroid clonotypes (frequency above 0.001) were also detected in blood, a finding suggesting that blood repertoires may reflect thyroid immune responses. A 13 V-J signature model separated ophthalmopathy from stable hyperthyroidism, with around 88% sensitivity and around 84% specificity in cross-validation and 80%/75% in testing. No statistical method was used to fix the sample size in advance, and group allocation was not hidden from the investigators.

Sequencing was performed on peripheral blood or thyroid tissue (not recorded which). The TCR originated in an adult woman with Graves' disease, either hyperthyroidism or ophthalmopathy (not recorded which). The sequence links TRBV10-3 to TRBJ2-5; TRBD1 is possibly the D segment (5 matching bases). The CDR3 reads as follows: CAISESGQGF. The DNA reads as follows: TGTGCCATCAGTGAGTCAGGGCAGGGCTTC.